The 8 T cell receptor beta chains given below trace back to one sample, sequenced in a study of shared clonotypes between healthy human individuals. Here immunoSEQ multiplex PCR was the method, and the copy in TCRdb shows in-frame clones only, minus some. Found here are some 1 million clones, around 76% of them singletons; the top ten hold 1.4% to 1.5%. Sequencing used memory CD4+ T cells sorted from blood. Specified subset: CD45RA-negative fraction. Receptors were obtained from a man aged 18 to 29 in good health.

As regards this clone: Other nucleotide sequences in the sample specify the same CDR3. The CDR3 reads CASSIGTGELFF. The CDR3 DNA sequence: TGTGCCAGTAGTATCGGTACCGGGGAGCTGTTTTTT. This chain uses TRBV19 with TRBJ2-2; the D is unclear. Trimming pared 3 bases from V and 5 bases from J, leaving 4 bases between. Germline V CDR1 and CDR2: LNHDA, SQIVND (reference sequence). This CDR3 spans 12 amino acids. Full variable domain (rest looked up from reference TRBV19 and TRBJ2-2): DGGITQSPKYLFRKEGQNVTLSCEQNLNHDAMYWYRQDPGQGLRLIYYSQIVNDFQKGDIAEGYSVSREKKESFPLTVTSAQKNPTAFYLCASSIGTGELFFGEGSRLTVL.

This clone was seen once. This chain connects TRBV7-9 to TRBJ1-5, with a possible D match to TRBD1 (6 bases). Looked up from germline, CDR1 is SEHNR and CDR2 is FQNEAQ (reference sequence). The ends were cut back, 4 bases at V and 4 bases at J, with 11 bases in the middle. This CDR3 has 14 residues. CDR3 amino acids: CASSSDRLNQPQHF. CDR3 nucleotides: TGTGCCAGCAGCTCCGACAGGTTAAATCAGCCCCAGCATTTT.

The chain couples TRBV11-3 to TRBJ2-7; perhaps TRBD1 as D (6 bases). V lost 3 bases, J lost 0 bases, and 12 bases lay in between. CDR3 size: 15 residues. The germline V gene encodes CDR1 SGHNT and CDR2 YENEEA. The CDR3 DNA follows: TGTGCCAGCAGCTTGGGCAGGGGCCCCTCCTACGAGCAGTACTTC. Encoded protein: CASSLGRGPSYEQYF. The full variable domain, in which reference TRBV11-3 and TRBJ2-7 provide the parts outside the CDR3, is EAGVVQSPRYKIIEKKQPVAFWCNPISGHNTLYWYLQNLGQGPELLIRYENEEAVDDSQLPKDRFSAERLKGVDSTLKIQPAELGDSAVYLCASSLGRGPSYEQYFGPGTRLTVT.

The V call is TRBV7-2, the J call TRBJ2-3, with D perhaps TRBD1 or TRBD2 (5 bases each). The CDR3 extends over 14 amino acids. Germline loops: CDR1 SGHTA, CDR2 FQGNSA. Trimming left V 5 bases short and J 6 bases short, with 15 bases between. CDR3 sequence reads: CASSPGPFADTQYF. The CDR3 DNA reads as TGTGCCAGCAGCCCGGGACCCTTTGCGGATACGCAGTATTTT.

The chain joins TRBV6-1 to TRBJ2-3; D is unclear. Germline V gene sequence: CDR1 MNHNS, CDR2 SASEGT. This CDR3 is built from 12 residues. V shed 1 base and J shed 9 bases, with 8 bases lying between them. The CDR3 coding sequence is TGTGCCAGCAGTGAAGGCCAGGTGACGCAGTATTTT. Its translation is CASSEGQVTQYF.

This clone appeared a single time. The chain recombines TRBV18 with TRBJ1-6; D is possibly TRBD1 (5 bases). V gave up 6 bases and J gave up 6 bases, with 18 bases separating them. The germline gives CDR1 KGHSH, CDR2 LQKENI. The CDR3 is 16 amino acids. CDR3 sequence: CASSPGPGPINSPLHF. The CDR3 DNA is TGTGCCAGCTCCCCGGGACCGGGACCGATTAATTCACCCCTCCACTTT.

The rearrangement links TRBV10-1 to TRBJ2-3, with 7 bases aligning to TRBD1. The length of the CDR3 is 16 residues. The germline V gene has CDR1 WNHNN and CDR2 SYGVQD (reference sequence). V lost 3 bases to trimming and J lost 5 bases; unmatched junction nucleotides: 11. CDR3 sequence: CASSEHRTGLRDTQYF. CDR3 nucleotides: TGCGCCAGCAGTGAACATAGGACAGGTCTTAGAGATACGCAGTATTTT.

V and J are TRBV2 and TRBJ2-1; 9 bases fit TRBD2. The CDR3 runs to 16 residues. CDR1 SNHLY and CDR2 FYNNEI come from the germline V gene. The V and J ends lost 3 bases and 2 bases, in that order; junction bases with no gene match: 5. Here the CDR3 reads CASSDGAGGTYNEQFF. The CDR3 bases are TGTGCCAGCAGTGACGGGGCGGGAGGGACCTACAATGAGCAGTTCTTC.